This T cell receptor (beta chain) was recorded in a study of blood T cells in healthy people across ages. Overall study results and limits: Naive T cell percentage and TCR beta diversity correlated strongly. Higher diversity and more naive CD4+ cells were features of long-lived donors, compared to aged donors.

Drawn from each donor were about 9 milliliters of peripheral blood. Isolation of PBMCs gave at least 7 million cells per sample. Primed by a sample-barcoded 5' primer and a J-beta primer mix, a second PCR proceeded for about 6 to 11 cycles. TCRdb redid the calling of the 5' RACE reads with MiXCR, one entry per CDR3 protein. The sample has roughly 700,000 distinct CDR3 sequences; 49% are singletons. The CDR3 length is 14 residues. The germline V gene encodes CDR1 DFQATT and CDR2 SNEGSKA (reference sequence). Germline trimming cut 3 bases from V and 6 bases from J; bases unmatched to any gene: 7. This clonotype occurred many times. Its antigen is unidentified.

Sample: blood. The clonotype was recovered from a woman in her sixties or seventies in good health. V usage is TRBV20-1 and J usage is TRBJ2-7; TRBD1 matches at 11 bases. The CDR3 DNA sequence: TGCAGTGCTAGTATCAGGACAGGGGGCCGCGAGCAGTACTTC. Residues: CSASIRTGGREQYF.